The sequence of this TCR beta chain was determined in a study of response to subunit inactivated influenza vaccine. TCRdb passed the RT-PCR reads through MiXCR, listing each CDR3 protein once. This table has around 750,000 distinct CDR3 sequences, roughly 20% appearing once. Germline CDR1 reads DFQATT; CDR2 reads SNEGSKA (reference sequence). The junction had 11 bases not matched to a gene; V was cut back by 2 bases and J by 9 bases. CDR3 length: 14 residues. The study's findings and limits: It was suggested by the authors that few new T cells are recruited by each seasonal influenza vaccination.

This clonotype was detected a few times. Its antigen is not known. This clonotype was sampled from a man aged 45-65 years who received an inactivated influenza vaccine. Sequencing was performed on PBMCs from blood, taken 5 days after vaccination. The V and J genes are TRBV20-1 and TRBJ2-3; 7 nucleotides align to TRBD2. Here the CDR3 reads CSARSLALGGTQYF. The CDR3, as DNA: TGCAGTGCTAGAAGCCTAGCCCTGGGAGGGACGCAGTATTTT.